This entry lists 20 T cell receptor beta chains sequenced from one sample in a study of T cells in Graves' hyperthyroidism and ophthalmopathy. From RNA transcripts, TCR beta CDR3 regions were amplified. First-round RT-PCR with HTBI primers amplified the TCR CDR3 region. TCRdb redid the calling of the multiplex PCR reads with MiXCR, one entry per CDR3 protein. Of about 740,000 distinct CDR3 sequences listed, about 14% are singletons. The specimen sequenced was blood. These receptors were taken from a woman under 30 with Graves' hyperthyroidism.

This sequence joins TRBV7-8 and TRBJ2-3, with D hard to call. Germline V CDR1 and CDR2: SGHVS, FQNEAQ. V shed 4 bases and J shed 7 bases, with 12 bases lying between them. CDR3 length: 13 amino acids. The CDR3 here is CASSSPDSYTQYF. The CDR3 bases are TGTGCCAGCAGCTCGCCGGATTCGTATACGCAGTATTTT.

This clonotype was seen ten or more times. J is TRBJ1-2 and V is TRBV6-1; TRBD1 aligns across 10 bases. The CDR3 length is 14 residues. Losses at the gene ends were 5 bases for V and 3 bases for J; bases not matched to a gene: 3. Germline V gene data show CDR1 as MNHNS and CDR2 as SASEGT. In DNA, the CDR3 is TGTGCCAGCAGTCAGGACAGGGGGGACTATGGCTACACCTTC. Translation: CASSQDRGDYGYTF.

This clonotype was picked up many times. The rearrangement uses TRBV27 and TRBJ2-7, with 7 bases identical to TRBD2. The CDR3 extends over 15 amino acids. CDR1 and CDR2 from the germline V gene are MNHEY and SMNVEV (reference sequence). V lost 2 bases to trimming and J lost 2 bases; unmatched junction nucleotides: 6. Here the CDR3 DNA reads TGTGCCAGCAGTTTAAGAGTAGCGGGCCCCTACGAGCAGTACTTC. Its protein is CASSLRVAGPYEQYF.

CDR3 nucleotides: TGCAGTGCTAGGAGCTTCGGGGGCCACTATGGCTACACCTTC. It yields the protein CSARSFGGHYGYTF. The rearrangement joins TRBV20-1 to TRBJ1-2, with D maybe TRBD1 (6 bases). The CDR3 loop spans 14 amino acids. V lost 3 bases to trimming and J lost 3 bases, with 14 bases between them. CDR1 is DFQATT and CDR2 is SNEGSKA in the germline V gene (reference sequence).

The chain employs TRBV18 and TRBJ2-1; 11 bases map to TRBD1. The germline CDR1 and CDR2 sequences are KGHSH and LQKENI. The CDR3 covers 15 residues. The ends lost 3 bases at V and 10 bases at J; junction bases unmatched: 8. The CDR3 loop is CASSPGTGGVYEQFF. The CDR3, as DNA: TGTGCCAGCTCACCGGGGACAGGGGGAGTCTACGAGCAGTTCTTC.

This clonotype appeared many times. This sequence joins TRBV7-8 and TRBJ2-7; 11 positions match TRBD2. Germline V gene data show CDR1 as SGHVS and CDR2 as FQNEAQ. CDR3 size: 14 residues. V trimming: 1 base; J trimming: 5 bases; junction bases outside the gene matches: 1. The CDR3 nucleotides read TGTGCCAGCAGCTTAGAACTAGCGGGAGACGAGCAGTACTTC. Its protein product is CASSLELAGDEQYF.

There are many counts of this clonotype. The CDR3 DNA reads as TGTGCCAGCTCAACAGGGGTGGATACGCAGTATTTT. Translated, it gives CASSTGVDTQYF. The gene calls are TRBV18 and TRBJ2-3, with TRBD1 identical over 7 bases. Per germline, CDR1 KGHSH and CDR2 LQKENI. Unmatched junction bases numbered 2, after V lost 5 bases and J lost 6 bases. CDR3 length: 12 amino acids.

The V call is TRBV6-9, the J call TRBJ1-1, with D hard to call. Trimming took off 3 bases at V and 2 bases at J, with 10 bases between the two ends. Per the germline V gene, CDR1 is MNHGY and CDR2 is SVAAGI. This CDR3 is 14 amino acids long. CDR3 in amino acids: CASSYRTTNTEAFF. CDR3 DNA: TGTGCCAGCAGTTACAGGACGACCAACACTGAAGCTTTCTTT.

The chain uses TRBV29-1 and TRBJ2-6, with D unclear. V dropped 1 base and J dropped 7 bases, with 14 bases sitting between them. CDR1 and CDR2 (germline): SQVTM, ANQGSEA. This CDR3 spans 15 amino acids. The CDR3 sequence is CSVEVLAVPANVLTF. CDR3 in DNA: TGCAGCGTTGAAGTTCTCGCGGTCCCCGCCAACGTCCTGACTTTC.

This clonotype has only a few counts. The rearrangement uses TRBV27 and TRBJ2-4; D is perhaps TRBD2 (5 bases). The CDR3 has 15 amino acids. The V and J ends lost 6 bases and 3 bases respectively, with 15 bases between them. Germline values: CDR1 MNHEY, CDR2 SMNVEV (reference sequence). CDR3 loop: CASRIRGYDKNIQYF. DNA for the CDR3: TGTGCCAGCAGGATTCGGGGATATGACAAAAACATTCAGTACTTC.

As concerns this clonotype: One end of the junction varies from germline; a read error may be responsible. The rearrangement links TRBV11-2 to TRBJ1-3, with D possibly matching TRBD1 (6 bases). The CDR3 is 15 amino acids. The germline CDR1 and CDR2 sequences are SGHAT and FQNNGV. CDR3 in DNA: TGTGCCAGCACCTTACTGGGGGCGAAAGGAAACACCATATATTTT. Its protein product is CASTLLGAKGNTIYF.

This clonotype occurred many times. This CDR3 reads CASSSSVYNEQFF. The CDR3 nucleotides are TGTGCCAGCAGCTCAAGCGTTTACAATGAGCAGTTCTTC. The chain employs TRBV11-3 and TRBJ2-1; no clear D. The germline V gene has CDR1 SGHNT and CDR2 YENEEA. The CDR3 has 13 residues. Trimming took 4 bases from V and 4 from J, leaving 8 bases between them. Full variable domain (remainder filled in from reference TRBV11-3 and TRBJ2-1): EAGVVQSPRYKIIEKKQPVAFWCNPISGHNTLYWYLQNLGQGPELLIRYENEEAVDDSQLPKDRFSAERLKGVDSTLKIQPAELGDSAVYLCASSSSVYNEQFFGPGTRLTVL.

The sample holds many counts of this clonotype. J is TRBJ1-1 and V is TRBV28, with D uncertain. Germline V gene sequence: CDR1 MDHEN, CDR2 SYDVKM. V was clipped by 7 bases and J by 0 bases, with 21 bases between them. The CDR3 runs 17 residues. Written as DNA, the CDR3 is TGTGCCAGCACTCCCAGCCGGCCGGGAAGAATGAACACTGAAGCTTTCTTT. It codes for CASTPSRPGRMNTEAFF. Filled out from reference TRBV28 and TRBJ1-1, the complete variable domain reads DVKVTQSSRYLVKRTGEKVFLECVQDMDHENMFWYRQDPGLGLRLIYFSYDVKMKEKGDIPEGYSVSREKKERFSLILESASTNQTSMYLCASTPSRPGRMNTEAFFGQGTRLTVV.

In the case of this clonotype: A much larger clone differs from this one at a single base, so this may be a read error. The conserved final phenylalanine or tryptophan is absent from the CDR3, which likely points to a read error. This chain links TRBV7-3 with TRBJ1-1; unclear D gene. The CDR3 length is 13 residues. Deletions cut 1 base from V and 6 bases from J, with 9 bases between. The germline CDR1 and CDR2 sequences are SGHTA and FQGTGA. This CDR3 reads CASSLNGISEAFL. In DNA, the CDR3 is TGTGCCAGCAGCTTAAATGGAATTTCTGAAGCTTTCTTA.

This CDR3 reads CSVEEGFAGELFF. CDR3 DNA sequence: TGCAGCGTTGAAGAAGGATTTGCCGGGGAGCTGTTTTTT. The V gene is TRBV29-1, the J gene TRBJ2-2; no definite D call. The CDR3 covers 13 residues. V lost 0 bases and J lost 6, with 8 bases in between. Germline V lookup: CDR1 SQVTM, CDR2 ANQGSEA.

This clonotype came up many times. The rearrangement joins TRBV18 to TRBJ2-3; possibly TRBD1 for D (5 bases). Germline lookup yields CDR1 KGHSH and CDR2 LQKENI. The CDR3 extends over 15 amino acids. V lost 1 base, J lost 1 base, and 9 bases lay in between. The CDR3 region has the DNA TGTGCCAGCTCACCACAGGGGCGGCGCACAGATACGCAGTATTTT. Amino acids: CASSPQGRRTDTQYF.

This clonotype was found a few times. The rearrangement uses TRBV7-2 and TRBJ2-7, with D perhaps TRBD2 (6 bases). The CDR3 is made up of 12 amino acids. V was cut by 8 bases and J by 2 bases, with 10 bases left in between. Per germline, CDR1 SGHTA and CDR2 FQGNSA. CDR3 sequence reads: CASREQTYEQYF. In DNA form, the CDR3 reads TGTGCCAGCCGGGAGCAAACCTACGAGCAGTACTTC.

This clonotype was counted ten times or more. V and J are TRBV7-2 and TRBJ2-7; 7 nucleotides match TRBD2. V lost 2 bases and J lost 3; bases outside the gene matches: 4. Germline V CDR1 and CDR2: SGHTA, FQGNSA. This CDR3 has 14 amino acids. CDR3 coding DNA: TGTGCCAGCAGCTTACTTGGACTAGACTACGAGCAGTACTTC. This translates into CASSLLGLDYEQYF.

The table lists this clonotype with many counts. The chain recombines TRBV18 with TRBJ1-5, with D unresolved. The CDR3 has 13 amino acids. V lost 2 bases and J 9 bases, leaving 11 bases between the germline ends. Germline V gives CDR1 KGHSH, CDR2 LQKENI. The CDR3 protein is CASSPSIGVPQHF. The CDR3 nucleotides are TGTGCCAGCTCACCAAGTATCGGCGTGCCCCAGCATTTT.

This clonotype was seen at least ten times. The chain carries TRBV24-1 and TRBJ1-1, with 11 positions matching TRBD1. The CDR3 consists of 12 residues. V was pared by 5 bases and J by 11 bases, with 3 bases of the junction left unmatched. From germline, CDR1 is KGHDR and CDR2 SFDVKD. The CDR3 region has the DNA TGTGCCACCAGTGGGACAGGGGGCGCCGCTTTCTTT. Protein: CATSGTGGAAFF.